This TCR beta chain was captured in a study of human thymus T cells. Germline V gene data show CDR1 as PRHDT and CDR2 as FYEKMQ (reference sequence). The length of the CDR3 is 14 residues. Trimming removed 5 bases from V and 8 bases from J, with 15 bases in between. Thymus pieces cut out during corrective heart surgery were the tissue that was used. The donors were infants in Finland with congenital heart defects, otherwise immunologically healthy. The repertoire was sequenced with immunoSEQ multiplex PCR; TCRdb's copy has only in-frame clones and lacks some. The sample lists around 120,000 clones; around 96% were seen once. On this clone itself: Antigen specificity is unknown.

General observations from the study: Thymic repertoires of unrelated individuals were reported in related research to overlap highly. Across thymic and blood repertoires, the usage of V and J genes appeared to be biased.

V is TRBV13 and J is TRBJ1-4; D is perhaps TRBD1 (5 bases). The sequencing sample was made of thymus tissue. This receptor was obtained from a boy younger than two with a congenital heart defect but otherwise immunologically healthy. CDR3 region: CASSRSRGPEKLFF. In DNA form, the CDR3 reads TGTGCCAGCAGCCGTTCCCGGGGCCCGGAAAAACTGTTTTTT.